Shown below are 15 T cell receptor beta chains from a single sample sequenced in a study of blood T cells in healthy people across ages. The use of a sample-barcoded 5' primer and a J-beta primer mix characterized a second PCR of about 7 to 12 cycles. Using its own MiXCR run on the 5' RACE reads, TCRdb lists one record per CDR3 protein. In the table there are a few hundred thousand distinct CDR3 sequences, 50% to 60% of which are singletons. Material: blood. Receptor source: a man aged 55 to 70 in good health.

V gene TRBV27 combines with J gene TRBJ1-5; 11 positions agree with TRBD1. CDR1 MNHEY and CDR2 SMNVEV come from the germline V gene (reference sequence). The CDR3 covers 15 residues. Trimming cost V 6 bases and J 6 bases; bases outside gene matches: 7. The CDR3 sequence is CASRTGQGESQPQHF. The CDR3 coding sequence is TGTGCCAGCAGGACGGGACAGGGGGAGTCTCAGCCCCAGCATTTT.

This clonotype was observed a few times. The V gene is TRBV4-2, the J gene TRBJ2-7, with TRBD2 identical over 7 bases. CDR1 is LGHNA and CDR2 is YNFKEQ in the germline V gene. V gave up 1 base and J gave up 6 bases; unmatched junction bases: 9. The CDR3 totals 15 residues. The CDR3 DNA sequence: TGTGCCAGCAGCCAAGTGACTAGCTCTTTGAGCGAGCAGTACTTC. Amino acids: CASSQVTSSLSEQYF.

Remarks on this clonotype: An end of the junction does not agree with germline; a read error may underlie this. The gene calls are TRBV7-9 and TRBJ2-7; 7 bases map to TRBD2. The CDR3 has 14 residues. In germline, CDR1 is SEHNR, CDR2 FQNEAQ (reference sequence). CDR3 DNA: TGTGCCCGCAGCTCCGGCGGGAGCTCCTACGAGCAGTACTTC. It is translated as CARSSGGSSYEQYF.

This clonotype was counted ten times or more. V usage is TRBV11-2 and J usage is TRBJ2-6; the match to TRBD2 covers 7 bases. Trimming removed 4 bases from V and 0 bases from J; junction bases left unmatched: 12. Germline V gene data show CDR1 as SGHAT and CDR2 as FQNNGV. This CDR3 spans 19 amino acids. CDR3 DNA: TGTGCCAGCAGCTATGTCGCAGGGAGGGTCGGCTCTGGGGCCAACGTCCTGACTTTC. Residues: CASSYVAGRVGSGANVLTF.

This chain joins TRBV13 and TRBJ2-1; D unclear. Germline CDR1 PRHDT, CDR2 FYEKMQ (reference sequence). The CDR3 is 14 amino acids. Trimming took off 7 bases at V and 4 bases at J, with 14 bases between the two ends. CDR3 bases: TGTGCCAGCACCGTAGAAGGGCCGTACAATGAGCAGTTCTTC. Residues: CASTVEGPYNEQFF.

This clonotype has more than one count but fewer than ten. This chain uses TRBV21-1 with TRBJ2-3. TRBV21-1 is an annotated pseudogene. The CDR3 consists of 15 residues. Written as DNA, the CDR3 is TGTGCCGGCAGCAAGGGGGTGACTACCCCAGATACGCAGTATTTT. It specifies CAGSKGVTTPDTQYF.

This clonotype showed up just once. This chain uses TRBV3-1 with TRBJ2-5, with a weak D call TRBD1 (6 bases). V lost 4 bases, J lost 11 bases, and 23 bases lay in between. CDR3 size: 15 residues. CDR1 is LGHDT and CDR2 is YNNKEL in the germline V gene (reference sequence). The CDR3 protein is CASSLDPGRGWEQYF. The DNA of the CDR3 is TGTGCCAGCAGCCTAGATCCGGGCAGGGGCTGGGAGCAGTACTTC.

A few counts support this clonotype. The V call is TRBV7-2, the J call TRBJ1-4; D uncertain. The V and J ends lost 4 bases and 2 bases respectively, with 8 bases between them. Per the germline V gene, CDR1 is SGHTA and CDR2 is FQGNSA. The CDR3 spans 14 residues. CDR3 region: CASSSRATNEKLFF. The CDR3 DNA is TGTGCCAGCAGCTCAAGGGCGACTAATGAAAAACTGTTTTTT.

This clonotype was picked up a small number of times. The J gene is TRBJ2-3, the V gene TRBV5-1; D is perhaps TRBD1 or TRBD2 (5 bases each). Germline V gene data show CDR1 as SGHRS and CDR2 as YFSETQ. The CDR3 is made up of 13 amino acids. Trimming removed 8 bases from V and 2 bases from J, with 12 bases in between. The CDR3 spells CASRGANTDTQYF. CDR3 in DNA: TGCGCCAGTAGAGGGGCGAACACAGATACGCAGTATTTT.

This clonotype appeared many times. This may arise from a read error, as a much more abundant clone is one base away. The chain carries TRBV20-1 and TRBJ1-2, with D perhaps matching TRBD1 (5 bases). Between the trimmed V and J ends, which lost 4 bases and 3 bases, there was a span of 18 bases. The CDR3 loop spans 15 amino acids. Looked up from germline, CDR1 is DFQATT and CDR2 is SNEGSKA (reference sequence). CDR3 sequence (DNA): TGCAGTGCTACCCCCCCTCGAGAAGGGGACTATGGCTACACCTTC. Its translation is CSATPPREGDYGYTF.

This rearrangement joins TRBV9 to TRBJ2-3, with D perhaps matching TRBD2 (5 bases). The V gene lost 4 bases and the J gene lost 4 bases, with 13 bases spanning the gap. Germline CDR1 is SGDLS and CDR2 is YYNGEE. The CDR3 has 14 residues. DNA of the CDR3: TGTGCCAGCAGCCCTCGGAGGTTCGCAGATACGCAGTATTTT. It yields the protein CASSPRRFADTQYF.

On this clonotype itself: A much larger clone is a single base away; this may be a read error. J is TRBJ2-1 and V is TRBV5-1; the D gene could be TRBD1 or TRBD2 (5 bases each). The last part of the DNA fits TRBJ2-7 better; the J call may be wrong. Germline CDR1 reads SGHRS; CDR2 reads YFSETQ. This CDR3 contains 17 residues. CDR3 sequence reads: CASSWGSGTGTYNEQYF. CDR3 nucleotides: TGCGCCAGCAGCTGGGGGTCCGGGACGGGGACCTACAATGAGCAGTACTTC.

This chain connects TRBV5-1 to TRBJ2-3, with a weak D call TRBD2 (6 bases). The V end was cut by 3 bases, the J end by 9 bases, with 11 bases between. The germline gives CDR1 SGHRS, CDR2 YFSETQ. CDR3 length equals 12 residues. CDR3 amino acids: CASSSPGETQYF. CDR3 nucleotides: TGCGCCAGCAGCTCGCCGGGAGAGACGCAGTATTTT.

The gene calls are TRBV6-1 and TRBJ2-7; D uncertain. The CDR3 runs 12 residues. Trimming removed 2 bases at V and 3 bases at J, with 5 bases between. Germline CDR1 and CDR2: MNHNS and SASEGT. The CDR3 nucleotides are TGTGCCAGCAGTGAATGGGACTACGAGCAGTACTTC. The encoded protein is CASSEWDYEQYF.

The chain combines TRBV20-1 with TRBJ2-7; possibly TRBD2 for D (6 bases). The V end lost 5 bases, the J end lost 2 bases, and 19 bases lay between the germline ends. CDR3 size: 15 residues. CDR1 is DFQATT, CDR2 SNEGSKA, per germline (reference sequence). Here the CDR3 DNA reads TGCAGTGCTGAGGAGGGAGGCGGGTCCCCCTACGAGCAGTACTTC. Protein sequence: CSAEEGGGSPYEQYF.